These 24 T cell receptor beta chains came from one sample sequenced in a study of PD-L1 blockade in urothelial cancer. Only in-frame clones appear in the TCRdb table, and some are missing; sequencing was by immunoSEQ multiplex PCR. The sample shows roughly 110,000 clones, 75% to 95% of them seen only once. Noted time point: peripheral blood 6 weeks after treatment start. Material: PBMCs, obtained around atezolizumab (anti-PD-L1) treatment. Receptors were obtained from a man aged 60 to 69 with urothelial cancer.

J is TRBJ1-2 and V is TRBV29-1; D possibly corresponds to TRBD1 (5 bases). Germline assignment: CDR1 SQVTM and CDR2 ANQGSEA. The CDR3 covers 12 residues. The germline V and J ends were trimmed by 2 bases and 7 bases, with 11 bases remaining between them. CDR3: CSVEPRVGGYTF. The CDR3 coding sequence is TGCAGCGTTGAACCCAGGGTCGGTGGCTACACCTTC.

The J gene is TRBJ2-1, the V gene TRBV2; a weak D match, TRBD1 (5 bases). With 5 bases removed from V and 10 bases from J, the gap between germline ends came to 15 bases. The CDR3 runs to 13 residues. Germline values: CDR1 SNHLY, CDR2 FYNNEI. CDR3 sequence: CASSYGAAGEQFF. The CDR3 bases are TGTGCCAGCAGTTATGGGGCCGCCGGGGAGCAGTTCTTC.

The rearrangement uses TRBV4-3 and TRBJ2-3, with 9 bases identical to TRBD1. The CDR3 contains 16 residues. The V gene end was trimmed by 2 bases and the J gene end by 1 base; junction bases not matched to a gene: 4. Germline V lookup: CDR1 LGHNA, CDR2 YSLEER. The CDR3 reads CASSQRGQGGTDTQYF. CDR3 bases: TGCGCCAGCAGCCAACGGGGACAGGGTGGCACAGATACGCAGTATTTT.

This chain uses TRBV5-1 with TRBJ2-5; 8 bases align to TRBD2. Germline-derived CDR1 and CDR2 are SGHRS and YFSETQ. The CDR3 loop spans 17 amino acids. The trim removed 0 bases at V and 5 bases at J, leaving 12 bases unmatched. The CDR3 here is CASSLVLAGYGAETQYF. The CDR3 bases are TGCGCCAGCAGCTTGGTCCTAGCGGGTTACGGGGCGGAGACCCAGTACTTC.

The CDR3 DNA follows: TGTGCCAGCAGTCCGTCGCAACTATGGGGCTACACCTTC. This encodes CASSPSQLWGYTF. The V gene is TRBV27, the J gene TRBJ1-2; D remains ambiguous. Germline V gene lookup returns CDR1 MNHEY and CDR2 SMNVEV (reference sequence). The CDR3 runs to 13 residues. V lost 5 bases to trimming and J lost 8 bases, with 15 bases between them.

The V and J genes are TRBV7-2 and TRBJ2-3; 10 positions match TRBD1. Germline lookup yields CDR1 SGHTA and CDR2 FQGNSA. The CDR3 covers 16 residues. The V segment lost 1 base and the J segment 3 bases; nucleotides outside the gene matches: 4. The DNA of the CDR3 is TGTGCCAGCAGCTTAGGGACAGGGGGACGGACAGATACGCAGTATTTT. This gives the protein CASSLGTGGRTDTQYF.

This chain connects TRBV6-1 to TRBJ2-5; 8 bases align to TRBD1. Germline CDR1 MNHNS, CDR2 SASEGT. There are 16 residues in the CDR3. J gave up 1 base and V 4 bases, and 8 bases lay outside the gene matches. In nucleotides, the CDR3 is TGTGCCAGCAGTGGAGGACAGGGAATGAGCCAAGAGACCCAGTACTTC. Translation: CASSGGQGMSQETQYF.

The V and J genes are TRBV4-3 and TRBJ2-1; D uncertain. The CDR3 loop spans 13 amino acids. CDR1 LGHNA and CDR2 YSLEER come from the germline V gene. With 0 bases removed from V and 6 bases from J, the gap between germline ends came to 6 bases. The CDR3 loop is CASSQDLLNEQFF. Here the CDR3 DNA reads TGCGCCAGCAGCCAAGATTTACTCAATGAGCAGTTCTTC.

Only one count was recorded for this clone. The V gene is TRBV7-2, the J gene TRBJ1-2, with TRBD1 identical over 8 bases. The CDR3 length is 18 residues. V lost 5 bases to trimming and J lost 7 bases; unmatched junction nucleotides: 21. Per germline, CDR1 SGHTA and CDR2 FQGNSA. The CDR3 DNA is TGTGCCAGCAGCCGACGCCTGCTGGGGAGTCAGGGGGCTGGTGGCTACACCTTC. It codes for CASSRRLLGSQGAGGYTF. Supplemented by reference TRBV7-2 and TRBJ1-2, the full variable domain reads GAGVSQSPSNKVTEKGKDVELRCDPISGHTALYWYRQSLGQGLEFLIYFQGNSAPDKSGLPSDRFSAERTGGSVSTLTIQRTQQEDSAVYLCASSRRLLGSQGAGGYTFGSGTRLTVV.

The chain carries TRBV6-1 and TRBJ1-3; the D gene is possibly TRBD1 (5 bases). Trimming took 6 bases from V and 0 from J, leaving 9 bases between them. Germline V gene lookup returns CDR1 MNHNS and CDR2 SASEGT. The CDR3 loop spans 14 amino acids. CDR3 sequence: CASSGQNSGNTIYF. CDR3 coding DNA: TGTGCCAGCAGCGGACAAAACTCTGGAAACACCATATATTTT.

This CDR3 reads CASSSPTRRNTIYF. In DNA form, the CDR3 reads TGTGCCAGCAGCTCTCCGACCCGCAGGAACACCATATATTTT. The chain carries TRBV7-2 and TRBJ1-3; D uncertain. V gave up 4 bases and J gave up 7 bases, with 14 bases separating them. The CDR3 loop spans 14 amino acids. Germline V gene lookup returns CDR1 SGHTA and CDR2 FQGNSA.

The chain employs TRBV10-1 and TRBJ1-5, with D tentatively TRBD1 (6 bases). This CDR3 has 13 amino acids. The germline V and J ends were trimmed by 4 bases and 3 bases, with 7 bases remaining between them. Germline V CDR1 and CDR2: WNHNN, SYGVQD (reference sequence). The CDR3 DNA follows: TGCGCCAGCAGTGCAGGGGTCAATCAGCCCCAGCATTTT. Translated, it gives CASSAGVNQPQHF.

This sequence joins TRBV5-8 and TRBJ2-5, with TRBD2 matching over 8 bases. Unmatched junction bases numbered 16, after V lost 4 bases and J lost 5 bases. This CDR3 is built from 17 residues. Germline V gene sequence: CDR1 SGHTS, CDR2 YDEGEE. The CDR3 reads CASSAVPGGGSYETQYF. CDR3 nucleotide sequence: TGTGCCAGCAGCGCGGTCCCCGGCGGGGGGTCCTATGAGACCCAGTACTTC.

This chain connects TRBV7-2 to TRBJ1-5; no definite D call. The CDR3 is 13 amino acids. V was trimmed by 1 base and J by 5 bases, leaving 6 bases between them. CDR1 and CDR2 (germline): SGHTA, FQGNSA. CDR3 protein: CASSLVADQPQHF. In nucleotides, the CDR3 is TGTGCCAGCAGCTTAGTGGCAGATCAGCCCCAGCATTTT.

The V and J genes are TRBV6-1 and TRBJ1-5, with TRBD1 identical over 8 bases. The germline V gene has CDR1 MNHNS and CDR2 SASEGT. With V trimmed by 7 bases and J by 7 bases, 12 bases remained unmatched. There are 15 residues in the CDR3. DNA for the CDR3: TGTGCCAGCACGGGGTCAGGGGGCCTCTTGCAGCCCCAGCATTTT. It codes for CASTGSGGLLQPQHF.

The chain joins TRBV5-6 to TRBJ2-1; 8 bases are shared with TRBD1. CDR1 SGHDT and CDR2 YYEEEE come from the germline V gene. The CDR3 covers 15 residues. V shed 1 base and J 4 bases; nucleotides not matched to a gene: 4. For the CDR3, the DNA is TGTGCCAGCAGCTTGCCGTGGACAGGGTACAATGAGCAGTTCTTC. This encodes CASSLPWTGYNEQFF.

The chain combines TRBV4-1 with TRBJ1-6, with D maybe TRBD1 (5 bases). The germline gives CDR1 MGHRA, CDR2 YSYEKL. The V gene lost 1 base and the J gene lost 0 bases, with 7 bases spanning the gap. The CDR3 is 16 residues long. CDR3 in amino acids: CASSQGQNSYNSPLHF. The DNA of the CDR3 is TGCGCCAGCAGCCAAGGACAGAACTCCTATAATTCACCCCTCCACTTT.

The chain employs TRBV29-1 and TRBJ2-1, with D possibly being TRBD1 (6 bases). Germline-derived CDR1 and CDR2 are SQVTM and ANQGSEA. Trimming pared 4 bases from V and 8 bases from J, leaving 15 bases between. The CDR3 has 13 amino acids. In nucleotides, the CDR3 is TGCAGCGTTGCGGGCCTACAGGGCTATGAGCAGTTCTTC. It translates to CSVAGLQGYEQFF.

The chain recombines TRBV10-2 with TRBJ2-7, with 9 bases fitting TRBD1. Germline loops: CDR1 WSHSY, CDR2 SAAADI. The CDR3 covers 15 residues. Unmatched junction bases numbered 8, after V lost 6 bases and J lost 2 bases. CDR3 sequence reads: CASSPGQGITYEQYF. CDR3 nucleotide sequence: TGCGCCAGCAGCCCGGGACAGGGAATAACCTACGAGCAGTACTTC.

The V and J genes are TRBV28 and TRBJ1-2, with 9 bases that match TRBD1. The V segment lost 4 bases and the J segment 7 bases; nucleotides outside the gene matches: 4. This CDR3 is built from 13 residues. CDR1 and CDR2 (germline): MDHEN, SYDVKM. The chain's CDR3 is CASSSGQGSGYTF. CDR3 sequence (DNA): TGTGCCAGCAGTTCCGGACAGGGGTCTGGCTACACCTTC.

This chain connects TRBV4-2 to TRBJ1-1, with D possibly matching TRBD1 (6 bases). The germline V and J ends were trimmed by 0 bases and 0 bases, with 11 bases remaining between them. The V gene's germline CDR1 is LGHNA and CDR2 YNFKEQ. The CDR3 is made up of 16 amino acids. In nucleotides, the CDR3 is TGTGCCAGCAGCCAAGATATGGGGGACATGAACACTGAAGCTTTCTTT. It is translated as CASSQDMGDMNTEAFF.

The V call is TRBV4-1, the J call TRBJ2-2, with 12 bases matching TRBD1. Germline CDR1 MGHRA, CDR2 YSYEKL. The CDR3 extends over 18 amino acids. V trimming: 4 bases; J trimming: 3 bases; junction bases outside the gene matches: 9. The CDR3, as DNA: TGCGCCAGCAGCCTAGGGGACAGGGGGCTTCGGGACACCGGGGAGCTGTTTTTT. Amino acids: CASSLGDRGLRDTGELFF.

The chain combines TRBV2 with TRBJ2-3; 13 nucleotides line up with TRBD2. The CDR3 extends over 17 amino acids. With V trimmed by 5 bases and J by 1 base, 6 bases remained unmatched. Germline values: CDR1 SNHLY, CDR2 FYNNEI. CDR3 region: CASSSGGLAGRTDTQYF. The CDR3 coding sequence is TGTGCCAGCAGTTCGGGGGGACTAGCGGGACGCACAGATACGCAGTATTTT. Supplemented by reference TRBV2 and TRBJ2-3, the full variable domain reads EPEVTQTPSHQVTQMGQEVILRCVPISNHLYFYWYRQILGQKVEFLVSFYNNEISEKSEIFDDQFSVERPDGSNFTLKIRSTKLEDSAMYFCASSSGGLAGRTDTQYFGPGTRLTVL.

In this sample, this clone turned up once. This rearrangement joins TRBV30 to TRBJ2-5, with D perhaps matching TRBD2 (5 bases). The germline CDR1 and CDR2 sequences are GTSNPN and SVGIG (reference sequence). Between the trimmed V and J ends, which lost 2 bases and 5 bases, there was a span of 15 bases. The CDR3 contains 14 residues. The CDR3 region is CAWSSEGAKETQYF. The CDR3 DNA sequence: TGTGCCTGGAGTTCTGAGGGCGCGAAGGAGACCCAGTACTTC.